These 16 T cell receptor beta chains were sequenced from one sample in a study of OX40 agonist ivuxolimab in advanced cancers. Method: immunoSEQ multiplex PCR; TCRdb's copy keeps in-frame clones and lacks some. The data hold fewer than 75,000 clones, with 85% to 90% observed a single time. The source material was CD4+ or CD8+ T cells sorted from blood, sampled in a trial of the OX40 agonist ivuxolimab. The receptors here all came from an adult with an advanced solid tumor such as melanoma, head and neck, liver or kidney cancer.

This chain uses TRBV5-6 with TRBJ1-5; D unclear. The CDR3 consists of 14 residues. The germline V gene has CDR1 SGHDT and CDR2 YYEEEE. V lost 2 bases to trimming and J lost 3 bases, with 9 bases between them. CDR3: CASSLMGYNQPQHF. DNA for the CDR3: TGTGCCAGCAGCTTAATGGGTTACAATCAGCCCCAGCATTTT.

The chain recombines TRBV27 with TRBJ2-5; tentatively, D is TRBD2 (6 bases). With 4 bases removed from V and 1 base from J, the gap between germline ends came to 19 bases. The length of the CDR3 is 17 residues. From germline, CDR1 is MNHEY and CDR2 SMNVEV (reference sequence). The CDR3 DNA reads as TGTGCCAGCAGTTCCGGAGGAGGCGGGGAAACCCAAGAGACCCAGTACTTC. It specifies CASSSGGGGETQETQYF.

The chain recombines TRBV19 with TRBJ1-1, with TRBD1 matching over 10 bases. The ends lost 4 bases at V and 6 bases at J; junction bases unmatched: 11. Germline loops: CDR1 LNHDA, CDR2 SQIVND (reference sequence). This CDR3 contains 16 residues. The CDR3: CASSKGTGASRAEAFF. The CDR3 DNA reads TGTGCCAGTAGTAAGGGGACAGGGGCCTCGAGGGCTGAAGCTTTCTTT.

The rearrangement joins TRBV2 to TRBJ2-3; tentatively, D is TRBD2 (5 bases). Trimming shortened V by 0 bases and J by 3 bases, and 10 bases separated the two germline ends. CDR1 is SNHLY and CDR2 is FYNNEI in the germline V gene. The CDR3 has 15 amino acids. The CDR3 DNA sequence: TGTGCCAGCAGTGAAGCGGGAGCAGCAACAGATACGCAGTATTTT. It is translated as CASSEAGAATDTQYF.

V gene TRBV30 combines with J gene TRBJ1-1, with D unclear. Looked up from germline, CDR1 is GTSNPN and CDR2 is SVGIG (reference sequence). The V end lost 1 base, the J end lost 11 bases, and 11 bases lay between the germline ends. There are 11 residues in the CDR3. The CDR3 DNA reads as TGTGCCTGGAGTGGGGGAGAGTCGGCTTTCTTT. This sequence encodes CAWSGGESAFF. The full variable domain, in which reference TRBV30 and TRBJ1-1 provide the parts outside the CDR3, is SQTIHQWPATLVQPVGSPLSLECTVEGTSNPNLYWYRQAAGRGLQLLFYSVGIGQISSEVPQNLSASRPQDRQFILSSKKLLLSDSGFYLCAWSGGESAFFGQGTRLTVV.

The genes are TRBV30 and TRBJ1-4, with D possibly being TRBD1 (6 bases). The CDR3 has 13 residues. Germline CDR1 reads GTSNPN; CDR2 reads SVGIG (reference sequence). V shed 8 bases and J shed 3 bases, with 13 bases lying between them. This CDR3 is CALRGAANEKLFF. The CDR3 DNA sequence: TGTGCCCTAAGGGGGGCGGCTAATGAAAAACTGTTTTTT.

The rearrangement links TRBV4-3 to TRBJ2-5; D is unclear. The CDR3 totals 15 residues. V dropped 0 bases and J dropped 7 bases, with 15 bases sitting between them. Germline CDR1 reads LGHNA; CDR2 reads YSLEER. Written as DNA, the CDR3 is TGCGCCAGCAGCCAAGATTTCGGCCAACCCGGGACCCAGTACTTC. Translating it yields CASSQDFGQPGTQYF.

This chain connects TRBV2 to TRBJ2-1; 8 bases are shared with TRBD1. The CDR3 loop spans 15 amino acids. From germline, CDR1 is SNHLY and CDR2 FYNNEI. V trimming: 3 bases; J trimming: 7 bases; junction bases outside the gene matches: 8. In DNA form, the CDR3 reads TGTGCCAGCAGTGACCGGGACAGGAATTTAAATGAGCAGTTCTTC. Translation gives CASSDRDRNLNEQFF.

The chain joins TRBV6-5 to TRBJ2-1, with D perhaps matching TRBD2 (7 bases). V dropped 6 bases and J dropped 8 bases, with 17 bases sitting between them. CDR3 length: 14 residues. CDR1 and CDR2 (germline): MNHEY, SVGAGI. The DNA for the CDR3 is TGTGCCAGCAGCCTGGGAGGGGGGAGAGATGAGCAGTTCTTC. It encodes CASSLGGGRDEQFF.

The CDR3 bases are TGTGCCAGCAGGGAGGGACAGGGGGCATTGCAGCCCCAGCATTTT. This gives the protein CASREGQGALQPQHF. V gene TRBV6-1 combines with J gene TRBJ1-5, with TRBD1 matching over 12 bases. Germline CDR1 is MNHNS and CDR2 is SASEGT. V was pared by 6 bases and J by 7 bases, with 7 bases of the junction left unmatched. The CDR3 contains 15 residues.

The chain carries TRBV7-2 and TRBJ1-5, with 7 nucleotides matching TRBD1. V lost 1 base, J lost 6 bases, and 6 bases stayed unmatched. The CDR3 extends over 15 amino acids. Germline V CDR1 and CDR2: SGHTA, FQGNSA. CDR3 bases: TGTGCCAGCAGCTTAGTGACAGGGCCCGGTCAGCCCCAGCATTTT. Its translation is CASSLVTGPGQPQHF.

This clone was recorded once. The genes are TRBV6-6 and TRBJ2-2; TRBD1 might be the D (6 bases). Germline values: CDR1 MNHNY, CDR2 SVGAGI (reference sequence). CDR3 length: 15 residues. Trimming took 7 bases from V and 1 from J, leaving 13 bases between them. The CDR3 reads CASIPQGKNTGELFF. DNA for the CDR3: TGTGCCAGCATCCCCCAGGGGAAGAACACCGGGGAGCTGTTTTTT.

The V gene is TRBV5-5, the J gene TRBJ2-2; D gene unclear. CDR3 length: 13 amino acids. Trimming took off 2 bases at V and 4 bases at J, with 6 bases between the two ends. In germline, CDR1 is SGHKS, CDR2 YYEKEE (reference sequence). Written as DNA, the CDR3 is TGTGCCAGCAGCTTTGGGCCCACCGGGGAGCTGTTTTTT. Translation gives CASSFGPTGELFF.

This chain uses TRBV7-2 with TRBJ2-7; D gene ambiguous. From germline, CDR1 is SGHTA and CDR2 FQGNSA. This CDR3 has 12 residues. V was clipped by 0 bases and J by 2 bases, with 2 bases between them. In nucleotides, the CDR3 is TGTGCCAGCAGCTTAGCCCCCTACGAGCAGTACTTC. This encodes CASSLAPYEQYF.

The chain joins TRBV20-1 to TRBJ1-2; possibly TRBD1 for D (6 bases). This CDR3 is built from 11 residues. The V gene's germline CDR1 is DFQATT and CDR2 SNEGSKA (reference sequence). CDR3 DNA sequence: TGCGCCCCCCGGGGGCGCTATGGCTACACCTTC. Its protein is CAPRGRYGYTF.

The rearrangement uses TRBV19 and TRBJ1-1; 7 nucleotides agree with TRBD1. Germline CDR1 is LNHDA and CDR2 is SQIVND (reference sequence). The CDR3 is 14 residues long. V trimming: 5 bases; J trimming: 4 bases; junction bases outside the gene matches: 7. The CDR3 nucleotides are TGTGCCAGTAGTTACTCCTCAGGGGGCACTGAAGCTTTCTTT. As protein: CASSYSSGGTEAFF.